This T cell receptor beta chain was obtained from a study of blood T cell repertoires in COVID-19. Profiled with immunoSEQ multiplex PCR; TCRdb holds only in-frame clones, not every one. The data contain roughly 320,000 clones, about nine tenths of them seen just once; the ten biggest clones take up about 4.1%. Concerning this clone itself: A junction end diverges from the germline sequence, so it may reflect a read error.

Germline V CDR1 and CDR2: SGHAT, FQNNGV. CDR3 size: 16 residues. The TCR was taken from a young man who had recovered from COVID-19. V is TRBV11-2 and J is TRBJ1-1; 8 nucleotides align to TRBD1. Sequenced sample: PBMCs or T cells enriched from blood (not recorded which). In DNA form, the CDR3 reads TGTGCCAGCACCTTAGTCCGGGGACAGGTGAACACTGAAGCTTTCTTT. This codes for CASTLVRGQVNTEAFF.